These 19 T cell receptor beta chains were sequenced from one sample in a study of T cell responses to AZD1222 COVID-19 vaccine. Here immunoSEQ multiplex PCR was the method, and the copy in TCRdb shows in-frame clones only, minus some. The table lists under 200,000 clones, approximately 87% of them singletons. Material: peripheral blood, obtained 28 days after the second AZD1222 dose. The receptors here all came from an adult who received the AZD1222 COVID-19 vaccine.

The chain combines TRBV20-1 with TRBJ1-2; perhaps TRBD1 as D (6 bases). CDR1 and CDR2 (germline): DFQATT, SNEGSKA (reference sequence). The V end lost 3 bases, the J end lost 8 bases, and 22 bases lay between the germline ends. The CDR3 runs 15 residues. This CDR3 reads CSASAAGDLPSGYTF. CDR3 coding DNA: TGCAGTGCTAGTGCGGCAGGGGATTTACCCTCGGGCTACACCTTC.

The chain has TRBV4-1 and TRBJ1-1, with a weak D call TRBD1 (5 bases). CDR1 is MGHRA, CDR2 YSYEKL, per germline. V was shortened by 1 base and J by 7 bases, with 13 bases between the two germline ends. CDR3 size: 14 residues. The CDR3 protein is CASSQGGGADEAFF. CDR3 nucleotides: TGCGCCAGCAGCCAAGGAGGCGGGGCGGATGAAGCTTTCTTT.

As to this clone: This sample includes further DNA sequences coding for the same CDR3. The V gene is TRBV19, the J gene TRBJ2-7, with 9 nucleotides matching TRBD2. Germline V gives CDR1 LNHDA, CDR2 SQIVND (reference sequence). The V and J ends lost 5 bases and 3 bases, in that order; junction bases with no gene match: 20. CDR3 length equals 19 residues. As DNA, the CDR3 is TGTGCCAGTAGTTCCAGGGGCGGGGGGGTCCTAACCACCGTCTACGAGCAGTACTTC. Translated, it gives CASSSRGGGVLTTVYEQYF. The whole variable domain, remainder taken from reference TRBV19 and TRBJ2-7, is DGGITQSPKYLFRKEGQNVTLSCEQNLNHDAMYWYRQDPGQGLRLIYYSQIVNDFQKGDIAEGYSVSREKKESFPLTVTSAQKNPTAFYLCASSSRGGGVLTTVYEQYFGPGTRLTVT.

The chain is built from TRBV4-1 and TRBJ1-3; D gene ambiguous. The germline V gene has CDR1 MGHRA and CDR2 YSYEKL. CDR3 length: 16 residues. Trimming shortened V by 0 bases and J by 0 bases, and 9 bases separated the two germline ends. The CDR3 DNA is TGCGCCAGCAGCCAAGAAACAGCCCGCTCTGGAAACACCATATATTTT. Translation gives CASSQETARSGNTIYF.

The chain recombines TRBV5-4 with TRBJ2-7, with 9 bases fitting TRBD1. Germline values: CDR1 SGHNT, CDR2 YYREEE (reference sequence). Losses at the gene ends were 1 base for V and 3 bases for J; bases not matched to a gene: 5. There are 15 residues in the CDR3. CDR3 sequence (DNA): TGTGCCAGCAGCTTGTACGGACAGGGGATCTACGAGCAGTACTTC. It is translated as CASSLYGQGIYEQYF.

The chain carries TRBV12-5 and TRBJ2-5; possibly TRBD1 for D (5 bases). There are 12 residues in the CDR3. V shed 5 bases and J shed 4 bases, with 8 bases lying between them. Germline V lookup: CDR1 LGHNT, CDR2 FRNRAP. The CDR3 loop is CASGARGETQYF. The CDR3 bases are TGTGCTAGTGGTGCAAGGGGAGAGACCCAGTACTTC.

This chain links TRBV19 with TRBJ1-5; D is undetermined. The CDR3 totals 14 residues. V lost 1 base and J 7 bases, leaving 11 bases between the germline ends. Germline CDR1 is LNHDA and CDR2 is SQIVND (reference sequence). This CDR3 reads CASSIADIGQPQHF. In nucleotides, the CDR3 is TGTGCCAGTAGTATAGCAGATATCGGACAGCCCCAGCATTTT.

The J gene is TRBJ1-2, the V gene TRBV6-1, with TRBD1 matching 9 bases. The germline V gene has CDR1 MNHNS and CDR2 SASEGT. V lost 2 bases and J lost 4; bases outside the gene matches: 5. There are 15 residues in the CDR3. CDR3 sequence reads: CASSERHRGLYGYTF. The CDR3 DNA sequence: TGTGCCAGCAGTGAAAGGCACAGGGGGCTCTATGGCTACACCTTC.

This clone appeared once. The V call is TRBV18, the J call TRBJ1-1, with a possible D match to TRBD1 (6 bases). V gave up 4 bases and J gave up 5 bases, with 11 bases separating them. The length of the CDR3 is 13 residues. The germline V gene encodes CDR1 KGHSH and CDR2 LQKENI. CDR3 nucleotide sequence: TGTGCCAGCTCACAGACAGGCGGTACTGAAGCTTTCTTT. Its protein product is CASSQTGGTEAFF.

This sequence joins TRBV30 and TRBJ1-4, with D possibly matching TRBD1 (5 bases). Per germline, CDR1 GTSNPN and CDR2 SVGIG (reference sequence). Trimming pared 2 bases from V and 6 bases from J, leaving 10 bases between. CDR3 length: 13 residues. CDR3 in DNA: TGTGCCTGGAGTCCCGCCAGGGATGAAAAACTGTTTTTT. Translated, it gives CAWSPARDEKLFF.

The V and J genes are TRBV6-5 and TRBJ1-2; 10 bases line up with TRBD1. Germline V gene data show CDR1 as MNHEY and CDR2 as SVGAGI. After removal of 2 bases from V and 4 bases from J, the junction contained 4 bases not matched to a gene. The CDR3 extends over 15 amino acids. CDR3 in amino acids: CASSYQGTGAYGYTF. The DNA of the CDR3 is TGTGCCAGCAGTTACCAAGGGACAGGGGCCTATGGCTACACCTTC.

This clone was detected only a few times. This sample includes further DNA sequences coding for the same CDR3. V is TRBV2 and J is TRBJ1-2, with TRBD1 identical over 9 bases. V lost 2 bases, J lost 4 bases, and 5 bases stayed unmatched. Germline CDR1 and CDR2: SNHLY and FYNNEI. The length of the CDR3 is 15 residues. Here the CDR3 reads CASSEKGQGPYGYTF. The CDR3, as DNA: TGTGCCAGCAGTGAAAAGGGACAGGGACCCTATGGCTACACCTTC.

This clone was recorded only once. The chain carries TRBV9 and TRBJ2-1; 10 positions agree with TRBD1. V dropped 3 bases and J dropped 6; count of bases not matched to a gene: 12. Germline values: CDR1 SGDLS, CDR2 YYNGEE. The CDR3 is made up of 17 amino acids. The CDR3 DNA reads as TGTGCCAGCAGCGCGCCCGAAGGACAGGGGGTTACCAATGAGCAGTTCTTC. As protein: CASSAPEGQGVTNEQFF.

The chain carries TRBV10-3 and TRBJ2-2, with 9 bases aligning to TRBD2. The CDR3 is made up of 14 amino acids. The germline gives CDR1 ENHRY, CDR2 SYGVKD. V was pared by 7 bases and J by 6 bases, with 6 bases of the junction left unmatched. The CDR3 bases are TGTGCCATCACCAGCGGGGGGTACGCCGGGGAGCTGTTTTTT. Amino acid sequence: CAITSGGYAGELFF.

V usage is TRBV12-3 or TRBV12-4 and J usage is TRBJ1-1; D is unresolved. The CDR3 length is 12 residues. The V gene lost 5 bases and the J gene lost 4 bases, with 8 bases spanning the gap. For the CDR3, the DNA is TGTGCCAGCAGTGTATTCGCCACTGAAGCTTTCTTT. Its protein product is CASSVFATEAFF.

This clone turned up a few times. The chain combines TRBV9 with TRBJ2-5; D is perhaps TRBD1 (6 bases). V was clipped by 4 bases and J by 0 bases, with 10 bases between them. Germline loops: CDR1 SGDLS, CDR2 YYNGEE. The CDR3 loop spans 14 amino acids. Here the CDR3 DNA reads TGTGCCAGCAGCCCTGGACAGTACCAAGAGACCCAGTACTTC. This sequence encodes CASSPGQYQETQYF. The variable domain in full, with the rest retrieved from reference TRBV9 and TRBJ2-5, is DSGVTQTPKHLITATGQRVTLRCSPRSGDLSVYWYQQSLDQGLQFLIQYYNGEERAKGNILERFSAQQFPDLHSELNLSSLELGDSALYFCASSPGQYQETQYFGPGTRLLVL.

This clone showed up just once. This chain links TRBV12-3 or TRBV12-4 with TRBJ2-7, with D maybe TRBD1 (6 bases). Deletions cut 6 bases from V and 7 bases from J, with 16 bases between. The CDR3 extends over 13 amino acids. The CDR3 here is CASRSSGTREQYF. CDR3 in DNA: TGTGCCAGCAGGTCCTCCGGGACACGAGAGCAGTACTTC.

The rearrangement joins TRBV6-5 to TRBJ1-2, with a weak D call TRBD1 (6 bases). With 8 bases removed from V and 0 bases from J, the gap between germline ends came to 16 bases. The CDR3 is made up of 15 amino acids. Germline CDR1 MNHEY, CDR2 SVGAGI. CDR3 sequence: CASYNVGGSNYGYTF. Written as DNA, the CDR3 is TGTGCCAGCTACAACGTCGGGGGCTCTAACTATGGCTACACCTTC.

This clone was recorded only once. The rearrangement links TRBV11-3 to TRBJ2-6; D is uncertain. Trimming pared 1 base from V and 0 bases from J, leaving 4 bases between. CDR3 length: 15 residues. Germline V gene lookup returns CDR1 SGHNT and CDR2 YENEEA. This chain's CDR3 is CASSLGTSGANVLTF. CDR3 bases: TGTGCCAGCAGCTTAGGCACCTCTGGGGCCAACGTCCTGACTTTC.